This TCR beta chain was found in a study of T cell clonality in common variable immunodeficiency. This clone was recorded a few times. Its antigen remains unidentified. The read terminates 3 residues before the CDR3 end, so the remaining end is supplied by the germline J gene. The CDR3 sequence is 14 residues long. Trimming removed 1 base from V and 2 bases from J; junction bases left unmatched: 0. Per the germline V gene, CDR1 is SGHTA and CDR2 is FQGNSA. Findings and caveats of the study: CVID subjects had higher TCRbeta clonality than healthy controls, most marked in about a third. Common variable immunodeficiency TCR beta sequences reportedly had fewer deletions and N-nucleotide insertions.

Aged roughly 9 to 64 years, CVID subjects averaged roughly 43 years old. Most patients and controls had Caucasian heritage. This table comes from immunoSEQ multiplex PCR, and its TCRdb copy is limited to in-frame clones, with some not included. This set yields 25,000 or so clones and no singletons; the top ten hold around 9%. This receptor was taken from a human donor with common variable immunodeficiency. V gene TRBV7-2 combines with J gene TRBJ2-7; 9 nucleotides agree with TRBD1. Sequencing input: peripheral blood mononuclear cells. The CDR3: CASSLGTGAYEQYF. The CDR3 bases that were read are TGTGCCAGCAGCTTAGGGACAGGGGCCTACGAG.